What follows describes a single TCR beta chain. Clones were sequenced by immunoSEQ multiplex PCR, and TCRdb holds only the in-frame ones, with some missing. The table lists 58,000 or so clones, roughly 89% of them singletons. The CDR3 covers 14 residues. Trimming shortened V by 2 bases and J by 9 bases, and 14 bases separated the two germline ends. Germline CDR1 is MNHEY and CDR2 is SMNVEV (reference sequence). This specimen belongs to a study of OX40 agonist ivuxolimab in advanced cancers. The material was CD4+ or CD8+ T cells sorted from blood, obtained in a trial of the OX40 agonist ivuxolimab. The V call is TRBV27, the J call TRBJ1-3; D is unclear. This sequence was found in an adult with an advanced solid tumor such as melanoma, head and neck, liver or kidney cancer. The CDR3 sequence: CASSLTARVGTIYF. The CDR3 DNA is TGTGCCAGCAGTTTAACGGCGAGGGTTGGCACCATATATTTT.